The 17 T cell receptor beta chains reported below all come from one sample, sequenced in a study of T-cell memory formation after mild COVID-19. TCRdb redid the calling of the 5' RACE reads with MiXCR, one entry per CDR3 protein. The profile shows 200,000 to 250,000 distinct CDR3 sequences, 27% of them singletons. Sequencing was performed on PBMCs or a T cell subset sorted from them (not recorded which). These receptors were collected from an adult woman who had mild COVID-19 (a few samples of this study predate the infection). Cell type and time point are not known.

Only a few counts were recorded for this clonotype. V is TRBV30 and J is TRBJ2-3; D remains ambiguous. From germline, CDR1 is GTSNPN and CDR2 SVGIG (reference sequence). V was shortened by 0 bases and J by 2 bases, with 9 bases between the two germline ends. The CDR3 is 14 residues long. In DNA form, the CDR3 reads TGTGCCTGGAGTGTTAGTACTAACACAGATACGCAGTATTTT. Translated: CAWSVSTNTDTQYF.

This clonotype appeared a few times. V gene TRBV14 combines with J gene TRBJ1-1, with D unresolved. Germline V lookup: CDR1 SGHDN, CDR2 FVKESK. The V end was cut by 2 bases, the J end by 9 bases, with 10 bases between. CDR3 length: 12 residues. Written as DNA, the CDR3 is TGTGCCAGCAGCCAATTAGGTCGTAAAGCTTTCTTT. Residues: CASSQLGRKAFF.

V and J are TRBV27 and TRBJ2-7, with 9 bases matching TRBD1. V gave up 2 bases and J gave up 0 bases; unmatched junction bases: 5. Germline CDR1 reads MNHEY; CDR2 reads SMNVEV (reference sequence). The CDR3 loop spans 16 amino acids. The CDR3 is CASSLTGTGLSYEQYF. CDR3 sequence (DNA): TGTGCCAGCAGTTTAACTGGGACAGGGCTCTCCTACGAGCAGTACTTC.

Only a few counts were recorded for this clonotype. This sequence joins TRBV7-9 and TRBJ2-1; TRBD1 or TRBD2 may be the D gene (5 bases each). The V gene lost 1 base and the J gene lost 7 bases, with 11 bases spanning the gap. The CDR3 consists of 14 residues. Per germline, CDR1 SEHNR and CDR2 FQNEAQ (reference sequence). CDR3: CASSLGDPLNEQFF. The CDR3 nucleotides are TGTGCCAGCAGCTTAGGGGACCCGCTTAATGAGCAGTTCTTC.

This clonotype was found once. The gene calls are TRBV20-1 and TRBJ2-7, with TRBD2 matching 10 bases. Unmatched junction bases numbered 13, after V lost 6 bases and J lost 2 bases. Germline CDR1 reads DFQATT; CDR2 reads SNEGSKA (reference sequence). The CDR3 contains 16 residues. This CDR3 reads CSAVGLAGVSPYEQYF. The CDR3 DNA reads TGCAGTGCGGTTGGGCTAGCGGGAGTCTCCCCCTACGAGCAGTACTTC.

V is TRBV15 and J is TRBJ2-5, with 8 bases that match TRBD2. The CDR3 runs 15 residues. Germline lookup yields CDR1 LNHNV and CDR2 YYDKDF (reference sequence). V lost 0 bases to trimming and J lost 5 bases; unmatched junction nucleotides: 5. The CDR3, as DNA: TGTGCCACCAGCAGAGAAGAGCGGGGGCTTGAGACCCAGTACTTC. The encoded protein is CATSREERGLETQYF.

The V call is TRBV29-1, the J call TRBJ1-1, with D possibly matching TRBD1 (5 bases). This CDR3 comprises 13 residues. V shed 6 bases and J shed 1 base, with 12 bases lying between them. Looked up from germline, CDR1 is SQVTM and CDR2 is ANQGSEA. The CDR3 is CSVIGGSNTEAFF. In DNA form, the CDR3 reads TGCAGCGTGATTGGGGGATCGAACACTGAAGCTTTCTTT.

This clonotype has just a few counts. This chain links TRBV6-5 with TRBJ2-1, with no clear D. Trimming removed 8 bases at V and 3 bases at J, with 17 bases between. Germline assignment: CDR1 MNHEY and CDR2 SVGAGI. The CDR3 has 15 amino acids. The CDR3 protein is CASRSGSSNYNEQFF. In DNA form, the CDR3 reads TGTGCCAGCCGCTCCGGCTCCTCCAACTACAATGAGCAGTTCTTC.

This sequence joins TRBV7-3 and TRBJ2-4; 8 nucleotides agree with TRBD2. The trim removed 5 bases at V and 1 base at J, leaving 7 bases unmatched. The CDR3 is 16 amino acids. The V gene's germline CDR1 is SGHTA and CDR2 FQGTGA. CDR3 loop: CASSRGAGEAKNIQYF. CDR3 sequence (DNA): TGTGCCAGCAGCCGTGGAGCGGGAGAGGCCAAAAACATTCAGTACTTC.

CDR3 residues: CASSPLTESNTEAFF. The CDR3 nucleotides read TGTGCCAGCAGTCCTCTAACAGAGTCGAACACTGAAGCTTTCTTT. The chain joins TRBV27 to TRBJ1-1; the D is unclear. Trimming removed 5 bases from V and 1 base from J, with 14 bases in between. The CDR3 consists of 15 residues. Germline V CDR1 and CDR2: MNHEY, SMNVEV (reference sequence).

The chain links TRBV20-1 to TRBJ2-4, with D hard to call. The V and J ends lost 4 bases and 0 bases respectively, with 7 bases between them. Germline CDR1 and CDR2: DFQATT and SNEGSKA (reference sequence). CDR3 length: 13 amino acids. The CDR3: CSAIDLAKNIQYF. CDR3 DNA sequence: TGCAGTGCTATAGATCTAGCCAAAAACATTCAGTACTTC.

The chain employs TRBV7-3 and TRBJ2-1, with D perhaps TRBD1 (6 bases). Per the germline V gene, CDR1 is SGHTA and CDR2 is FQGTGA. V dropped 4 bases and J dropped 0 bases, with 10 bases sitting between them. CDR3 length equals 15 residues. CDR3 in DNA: TGTGCCAGCAGCTCCGACAGGAGCTCCTACAATGAGCAGTTCTTC. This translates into CASSSDRSSYNEQFF.

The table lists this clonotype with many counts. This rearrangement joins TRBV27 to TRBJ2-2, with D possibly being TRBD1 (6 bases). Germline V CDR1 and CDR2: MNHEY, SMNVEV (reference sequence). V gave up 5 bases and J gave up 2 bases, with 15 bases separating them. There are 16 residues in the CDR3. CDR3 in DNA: TGTGCCAGCAGTCCGCAAGGGACAACTAACACCGGGGAGCTGTTTTTT. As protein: CASSPQGTTNTGELFF.

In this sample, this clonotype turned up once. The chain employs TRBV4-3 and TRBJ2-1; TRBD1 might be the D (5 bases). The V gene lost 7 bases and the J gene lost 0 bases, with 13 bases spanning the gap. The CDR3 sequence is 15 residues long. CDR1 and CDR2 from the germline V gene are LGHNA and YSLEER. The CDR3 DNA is TGCGCCAGCATCAGGGATTACGGCTCCTACAATGAGCAGTTCTTC. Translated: CASIRDYGSYNEQFF.

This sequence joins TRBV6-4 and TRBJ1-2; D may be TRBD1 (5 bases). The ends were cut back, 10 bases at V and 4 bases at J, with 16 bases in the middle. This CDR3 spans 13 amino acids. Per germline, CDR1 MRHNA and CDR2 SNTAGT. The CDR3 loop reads CATRQPGGYGYTF. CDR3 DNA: TGTGCCACCCGACAGCCCGGCGGCTATGGCTACACCTTC.

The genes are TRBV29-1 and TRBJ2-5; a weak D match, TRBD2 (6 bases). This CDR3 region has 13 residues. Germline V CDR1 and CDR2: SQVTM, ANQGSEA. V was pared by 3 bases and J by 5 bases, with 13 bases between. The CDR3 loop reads CSVDFTGGETQYF. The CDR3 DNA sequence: TGCAGCGTTGATTTTACAGGAGGGGAGACCCAGTACTTC.

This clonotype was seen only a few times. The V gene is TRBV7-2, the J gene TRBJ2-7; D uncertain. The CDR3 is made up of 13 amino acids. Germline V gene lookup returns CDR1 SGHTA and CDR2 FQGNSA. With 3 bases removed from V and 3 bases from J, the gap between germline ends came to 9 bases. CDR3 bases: TGTGCCAGCAGCTTGGACGTGAACTACGAGCAGTACTTC. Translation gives CASSLDVNYEQYF.